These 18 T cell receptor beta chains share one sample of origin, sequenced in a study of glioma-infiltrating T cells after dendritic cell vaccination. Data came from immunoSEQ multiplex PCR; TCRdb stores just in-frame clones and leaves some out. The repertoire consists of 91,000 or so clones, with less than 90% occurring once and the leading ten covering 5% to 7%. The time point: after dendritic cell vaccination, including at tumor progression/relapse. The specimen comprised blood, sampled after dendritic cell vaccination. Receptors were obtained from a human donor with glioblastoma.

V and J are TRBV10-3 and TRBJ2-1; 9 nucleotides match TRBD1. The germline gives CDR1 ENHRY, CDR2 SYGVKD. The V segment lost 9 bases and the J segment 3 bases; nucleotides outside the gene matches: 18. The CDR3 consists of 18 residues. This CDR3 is CAIRRTPDRGKDYNEQFF. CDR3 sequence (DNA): TGTGCCATTAGACGAACTCCGGACAGGGGAAAGGACTACAATGAGCAGTTCTTC.

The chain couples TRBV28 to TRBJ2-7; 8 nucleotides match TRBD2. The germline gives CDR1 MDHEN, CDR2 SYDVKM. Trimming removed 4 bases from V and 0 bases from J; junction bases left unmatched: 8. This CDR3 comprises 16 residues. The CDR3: CASSSRGSGISYEQYF. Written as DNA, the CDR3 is TGTGCCAGCAGTTCCCGGGGTAGCGGGATCTCCTACGAGCAGTACTTC.

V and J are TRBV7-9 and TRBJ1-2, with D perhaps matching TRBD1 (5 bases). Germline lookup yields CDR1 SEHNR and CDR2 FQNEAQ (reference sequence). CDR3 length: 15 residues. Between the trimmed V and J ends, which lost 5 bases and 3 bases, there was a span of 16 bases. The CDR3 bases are TGTGCCAGCAGCGGGTCTGGGGCGGAATACTATGGCTACACCTTC. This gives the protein CASSGSGAEYYGYTF.

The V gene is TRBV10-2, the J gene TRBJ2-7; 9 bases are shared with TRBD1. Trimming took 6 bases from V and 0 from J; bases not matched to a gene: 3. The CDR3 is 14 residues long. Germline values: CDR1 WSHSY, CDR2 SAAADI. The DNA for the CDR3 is TGCGCCAGCAGAGCGACAGGGGGCTCCTACGAGCAGTACTTC. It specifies CASRATGGSYEQYF.

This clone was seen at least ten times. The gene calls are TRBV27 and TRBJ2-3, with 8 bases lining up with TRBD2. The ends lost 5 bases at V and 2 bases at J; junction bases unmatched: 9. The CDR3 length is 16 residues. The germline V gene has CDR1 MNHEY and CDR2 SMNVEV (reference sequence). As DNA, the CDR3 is TGTGCCAGCAGTCCCACCGGGACTAGGGCCACAGATACGCAGTATTTT. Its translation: CASSPTGTRATDTQYF.

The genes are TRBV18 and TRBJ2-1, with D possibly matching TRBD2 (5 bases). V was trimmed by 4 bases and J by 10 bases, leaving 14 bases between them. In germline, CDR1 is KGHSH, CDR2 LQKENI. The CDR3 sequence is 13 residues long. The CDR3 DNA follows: TGTGCCAGCTCACGTGGTTTTGGGGAGGAGCAGTTCTTC. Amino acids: CASSRGFGEEQFF.

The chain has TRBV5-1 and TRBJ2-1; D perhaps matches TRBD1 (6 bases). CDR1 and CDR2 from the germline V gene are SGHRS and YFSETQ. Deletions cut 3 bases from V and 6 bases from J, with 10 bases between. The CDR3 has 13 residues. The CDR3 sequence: CASSSRGPNEQFF. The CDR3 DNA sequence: TGCGCCAGCAGCTCCAGGGGCCCCAATGAGCAGTTCTTC.

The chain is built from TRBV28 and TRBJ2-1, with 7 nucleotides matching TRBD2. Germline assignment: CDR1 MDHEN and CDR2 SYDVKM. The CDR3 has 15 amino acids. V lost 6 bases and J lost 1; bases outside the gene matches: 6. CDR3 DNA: TGTGCCAGCAGCGGGACTACCAAATCCTACAATGAGCAGTTCTTC. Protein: CASSGTTKSYNEQFF.

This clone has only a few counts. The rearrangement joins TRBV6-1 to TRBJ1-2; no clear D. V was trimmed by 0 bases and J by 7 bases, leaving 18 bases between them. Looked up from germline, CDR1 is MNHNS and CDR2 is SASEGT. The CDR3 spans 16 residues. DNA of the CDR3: TGTGCCAGCAGTGAAGCCTCTTGGACTCCCTCGGGTGGCTACACCTTC. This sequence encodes CASSEASWTPSGGYTF.

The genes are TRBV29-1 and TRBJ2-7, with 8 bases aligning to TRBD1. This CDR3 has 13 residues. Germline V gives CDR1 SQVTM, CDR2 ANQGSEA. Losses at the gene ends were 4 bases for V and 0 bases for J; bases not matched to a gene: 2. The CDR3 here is CSVGQGASYEQYF. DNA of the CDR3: TGCAGCGTTGGTCAGGGGGCCTCCTACGAGCAGTACTTC.

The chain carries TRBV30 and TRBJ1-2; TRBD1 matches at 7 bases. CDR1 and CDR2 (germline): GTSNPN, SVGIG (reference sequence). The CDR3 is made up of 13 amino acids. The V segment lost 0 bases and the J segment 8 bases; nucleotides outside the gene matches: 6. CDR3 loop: CAWSVVETGGYTF. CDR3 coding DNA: TGTGCCTGGAGTGTTGTCGAGACAGGGGGCTACACCTTC.

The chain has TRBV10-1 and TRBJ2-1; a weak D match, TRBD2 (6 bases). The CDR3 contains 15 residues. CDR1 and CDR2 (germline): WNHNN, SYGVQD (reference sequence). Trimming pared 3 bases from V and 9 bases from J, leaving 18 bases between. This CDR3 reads CASSDRAGLRGEQFF. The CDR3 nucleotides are TGCGCCAGCAGTGACCGCGCGGGGCTTCGTGGTGAGCAGTTCTTC.

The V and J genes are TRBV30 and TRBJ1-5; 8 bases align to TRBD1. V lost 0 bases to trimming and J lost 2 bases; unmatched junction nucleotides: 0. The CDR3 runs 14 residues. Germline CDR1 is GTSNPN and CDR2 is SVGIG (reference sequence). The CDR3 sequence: CAWSVTGGNQPQHF. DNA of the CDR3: TGTGCCTGGAGTGTGACAGGGGGCAATCAGCCCCAGCATTTT. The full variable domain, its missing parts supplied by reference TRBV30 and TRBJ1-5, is SQTIHQWPATLVQPVGSPLSLECTVEGTSNPNLYWYRQAAGRGLQLLFYSVGIGQISSEVPQNLSASRPQDRQFILSSKKLLLSDSGFYLCAWSVTGGNQPQHFGDGTRLSIL.

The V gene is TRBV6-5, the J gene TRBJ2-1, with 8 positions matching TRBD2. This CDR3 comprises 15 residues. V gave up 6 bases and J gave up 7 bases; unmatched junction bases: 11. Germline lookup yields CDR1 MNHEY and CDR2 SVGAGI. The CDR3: CASSSLGVAGNEQFF. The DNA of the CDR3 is TGTGCCAGCAGCTCCCTCGGGGTAGCGGGGAATGAGCAGTTCTTC.

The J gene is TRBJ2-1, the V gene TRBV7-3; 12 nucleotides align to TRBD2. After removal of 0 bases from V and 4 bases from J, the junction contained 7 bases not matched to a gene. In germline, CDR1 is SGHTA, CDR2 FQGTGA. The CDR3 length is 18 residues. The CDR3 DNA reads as TGTGCCAGCAGCTTAACGGAGACTAGCGGGAGAGAATACAATGAGCAGTTCTTC. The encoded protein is CASSLTETSGREYNEQFF.

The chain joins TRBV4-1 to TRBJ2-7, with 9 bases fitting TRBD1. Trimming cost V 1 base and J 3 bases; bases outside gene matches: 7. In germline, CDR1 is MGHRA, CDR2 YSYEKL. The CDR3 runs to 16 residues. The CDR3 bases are TGCGCCAGCAGCCAAGTCCCGGGACAGGGTGTCTACGAGCAGTACTTC. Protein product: CASSQVPGQGVYEQYF.

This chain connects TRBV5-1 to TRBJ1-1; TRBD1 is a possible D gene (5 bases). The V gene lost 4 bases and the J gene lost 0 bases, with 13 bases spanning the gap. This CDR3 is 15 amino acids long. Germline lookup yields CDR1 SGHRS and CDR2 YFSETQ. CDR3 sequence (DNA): TGCGCCAGCAGCCAAACAGGTCCCATGAACACTGAAGCTTTCTTT. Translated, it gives CASSQTGPMNTEAFF.

The CDR3 loop reads CASSDGLAGNTGELFF. The CDR3 DNA reads as TGTGCCAGCAGCGACGGACTAGCGGGGAATACCGGGGAGCTGTTTTTT. The J gene is TRBJ2-2, the V gene TRBV7-3; 12 positions agree with TRBD2. Germline CDR1 and CDR2: SGHTA and FQGTGA. The length of the CDR3 is 16 residues. Unmatched junction bases numbered 6, after V lost 5 bases and J lost 5 bases.